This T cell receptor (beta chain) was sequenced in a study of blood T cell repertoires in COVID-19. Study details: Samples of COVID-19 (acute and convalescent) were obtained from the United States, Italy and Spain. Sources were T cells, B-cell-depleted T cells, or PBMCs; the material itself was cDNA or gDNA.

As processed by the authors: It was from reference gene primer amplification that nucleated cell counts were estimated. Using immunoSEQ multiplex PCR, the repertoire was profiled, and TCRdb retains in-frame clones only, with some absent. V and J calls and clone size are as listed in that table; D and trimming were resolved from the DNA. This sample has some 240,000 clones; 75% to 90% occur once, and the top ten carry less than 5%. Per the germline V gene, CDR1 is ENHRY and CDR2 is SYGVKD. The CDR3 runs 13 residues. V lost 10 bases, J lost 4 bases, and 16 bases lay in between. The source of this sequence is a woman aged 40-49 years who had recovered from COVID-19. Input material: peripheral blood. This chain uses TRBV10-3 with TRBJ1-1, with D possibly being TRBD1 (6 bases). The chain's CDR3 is CATVSGAGTEAFF. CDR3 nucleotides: TGTGCCACTGTCTCAGGGGCTGGCACTGAAGCTTTCTTT.